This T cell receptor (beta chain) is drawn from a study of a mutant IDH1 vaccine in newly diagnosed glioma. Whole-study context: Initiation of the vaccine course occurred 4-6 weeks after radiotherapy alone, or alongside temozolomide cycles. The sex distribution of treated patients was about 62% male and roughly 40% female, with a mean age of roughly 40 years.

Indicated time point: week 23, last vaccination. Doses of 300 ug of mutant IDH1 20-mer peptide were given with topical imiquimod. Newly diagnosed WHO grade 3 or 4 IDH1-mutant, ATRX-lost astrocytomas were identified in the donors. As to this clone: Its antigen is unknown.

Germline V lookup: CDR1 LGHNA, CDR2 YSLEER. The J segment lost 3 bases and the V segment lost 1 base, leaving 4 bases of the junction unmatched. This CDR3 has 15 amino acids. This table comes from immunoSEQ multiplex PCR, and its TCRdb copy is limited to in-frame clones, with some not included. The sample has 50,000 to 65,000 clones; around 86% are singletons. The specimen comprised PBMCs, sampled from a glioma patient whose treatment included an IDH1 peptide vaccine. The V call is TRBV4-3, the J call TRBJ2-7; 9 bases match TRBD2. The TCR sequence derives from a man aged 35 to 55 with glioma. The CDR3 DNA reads TGCGCCAGCAGCCAAGGGCGACTAGCGGTCTACGAGCAGTACTTC. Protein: CASSQGRLAVYEQYF.